This T cell receptor beta chain was captured by sequencing in a study of T-cell reconstitution after alpha-beta-depleted transplantation in children. CDR3 length: 17 amino acids. V was cut by 11 bases and J by 0 bases, with 26 bases left in between. From germline, CDR1 is LGHDT and CDR2 YNNKEL (reference sequence). A few counts support this clonotype. Unique molecular identifiers were used in preparing the TCRbeta library. TCRdb ran MiXCR on the PCR reads and lists one entry per CDR3 protein. The sample holds fewer than 150,000 distinct CDR3 sequences, about 9.9% seen once. Here the sequenced sample was PBMCs, mostly from graft donor cells, taken 180 days after TCRalphabeta/CD19-depleted stem cell transplant. The receptor's source is a girl younger than two who had a stem cell transplant for combined immunodeficiency, so the T cells may come from the graft donor. The chain recombines TRBV3-1 with TRBJ2-7; the D is unclear. CDR3 protein: CASCQGRRTYSSYEQYF. CDR3 coding DNA: TGTGCCTCCTGCCAAGGCCGCCGGACCTATAGCTCCTACGAGCAGTACTTC.